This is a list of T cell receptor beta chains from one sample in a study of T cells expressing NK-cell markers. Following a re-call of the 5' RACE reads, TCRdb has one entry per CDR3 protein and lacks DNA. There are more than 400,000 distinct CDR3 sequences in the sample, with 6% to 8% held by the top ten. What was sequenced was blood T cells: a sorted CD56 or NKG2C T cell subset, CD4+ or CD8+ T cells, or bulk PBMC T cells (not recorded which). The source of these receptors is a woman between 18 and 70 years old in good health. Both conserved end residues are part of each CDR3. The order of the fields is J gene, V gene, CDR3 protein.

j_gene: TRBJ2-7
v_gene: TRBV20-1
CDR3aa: CSARDPSGRFYEQYF

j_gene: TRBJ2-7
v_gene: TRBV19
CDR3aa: CASSIGATPSSYEQYF

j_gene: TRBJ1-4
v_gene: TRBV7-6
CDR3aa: CASSLEAQGTNEKLFF

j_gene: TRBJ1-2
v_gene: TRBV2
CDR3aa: CASSQGLISQGGGYTF

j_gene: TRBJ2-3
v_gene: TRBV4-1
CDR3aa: CASTLLPIGTDTQYF

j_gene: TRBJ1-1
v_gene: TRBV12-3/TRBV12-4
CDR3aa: CASRRTGNTEAFF

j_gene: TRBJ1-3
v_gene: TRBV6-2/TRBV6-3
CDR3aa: CASSSSSGGGTSGNTIYF

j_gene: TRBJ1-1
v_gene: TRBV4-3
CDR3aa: CASSQEERAENTEAFF

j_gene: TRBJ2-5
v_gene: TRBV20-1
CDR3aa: CSVRETQETQYF

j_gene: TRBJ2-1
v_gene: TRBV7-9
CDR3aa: CASSLAGLNEQFF

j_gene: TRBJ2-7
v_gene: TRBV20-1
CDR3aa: CSARSTTSYEQYF

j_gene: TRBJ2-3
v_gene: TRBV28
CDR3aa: CASSPHSGRGASTDTQYF

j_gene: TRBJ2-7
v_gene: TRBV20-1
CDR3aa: CSARDPTSGSYEQYF